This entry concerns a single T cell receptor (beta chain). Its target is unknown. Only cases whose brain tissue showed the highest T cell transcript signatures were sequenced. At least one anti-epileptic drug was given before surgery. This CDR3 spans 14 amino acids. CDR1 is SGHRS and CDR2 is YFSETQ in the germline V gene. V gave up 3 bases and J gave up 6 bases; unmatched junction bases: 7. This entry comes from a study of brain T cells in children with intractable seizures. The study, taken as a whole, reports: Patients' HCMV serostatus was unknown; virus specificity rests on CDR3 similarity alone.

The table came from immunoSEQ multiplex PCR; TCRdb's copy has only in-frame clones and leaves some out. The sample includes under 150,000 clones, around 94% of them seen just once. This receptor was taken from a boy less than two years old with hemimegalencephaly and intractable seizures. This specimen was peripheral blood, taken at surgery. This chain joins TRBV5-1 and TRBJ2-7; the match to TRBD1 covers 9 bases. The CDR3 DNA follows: TGCGCCAGCAGCTCCCGGACAGGGGAGTCCGAGCAGTACTTC. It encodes CASSSRTGESEQYF.